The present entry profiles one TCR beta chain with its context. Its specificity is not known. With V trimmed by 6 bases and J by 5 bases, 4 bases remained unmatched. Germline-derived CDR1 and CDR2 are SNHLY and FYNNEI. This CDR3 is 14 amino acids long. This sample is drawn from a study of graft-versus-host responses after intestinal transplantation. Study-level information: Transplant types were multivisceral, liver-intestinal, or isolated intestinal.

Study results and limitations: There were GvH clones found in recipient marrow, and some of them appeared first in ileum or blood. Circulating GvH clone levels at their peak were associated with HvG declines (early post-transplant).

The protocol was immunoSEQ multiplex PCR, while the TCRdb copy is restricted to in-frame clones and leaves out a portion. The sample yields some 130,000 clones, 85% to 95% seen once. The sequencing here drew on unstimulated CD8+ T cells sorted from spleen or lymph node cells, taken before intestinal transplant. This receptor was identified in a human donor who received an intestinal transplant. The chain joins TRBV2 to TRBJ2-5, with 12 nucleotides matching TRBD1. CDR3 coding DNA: TGTGCCAGCAGGGGGACAGGGGGCAGTGAGACCCAGTACTTC. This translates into CASRGTGGSETQYF.